These 24 T cell receptor beta chains were sequenced from one sample in a study of early T cells in non-severe SARS-CoV-2 infection. TCRdb re-derived calls from the 5' RACE reads in MiXCR, one entry per CDR3 protein. The sample carries around 64,000 distinct CDR3 sequences, about an eighth recorded once. Sequencing used whole blood, obtained at baseline. All receptors come from an adult who was a healthcare worker with PCR-confirmed SARS-CoV-2 infection or an uninfected control (not recorded which).

The chain carries TRBV6-2 or TRBV6-3 and TRBJ2-1; a weak D match, TRBD2 (6 bases). Germline V CDR1 and CDR2: MNHEY, SVGEGT. The CDR3 has 16 amino acids. Trimming left V 2 bases short and J 3 bases short, with 14 bases between. The CDR3 loop is CASSYPIADRYNEQFF. The CDR3 DNA is TGTGCCAGCAGTTACCCTATAGCGGATCGCTACAATGAGCAGTTCTTC.

This clonotype occurred a few times. The chain employs TRBV7-9 and TRBJ2-5; no definite D call. The germline V gene has CDR1 SEHNR and CDR2 FQNEAQ (reference sequence). The CDR3 is 14 residues long. Trimming cost V 5 bases and J 2 bases, with 12 bases left between them. This CDR3 is CASSPFPGQETQYF. The CDR3 DNA follows: TGTGCCAGCAGCCCATTCCCTGGGCAAGAGACCCAGTACTTC. Based on the CDR3 plus reference TRBV7-9 and TRBJ2-5, the full variable domain is DTGVSQNPRHKITKRGQNVTFRCDPISEHNRLYWYRQTLGQGPEFLTYFQNEAQLEKSRLLSDRFSAERPKGSFSTLEIQRTEQGDSAMYLCASSPFPGQETQYFGPGTRLLVL.

The table lists this clonotype with a few counts. The chain carries TRBV7-2 and TRBJ2-5; 9 nucleotides align to TRBD2. V trimming: 0 bases; J trimming: 0 bases; junction bases outside the gene matches: 2. The germline CDR1 and CDR2 sequences are SGHTA and FQGNSA. The CDR3 length is 16 residues. CDR3 amino acids: CASSLAASGNQETQYF. The CDR3, as DNA: TGTGCCAGCAGCTTAGCGGCTAGCGGGAACCAAGAGACCCAGTACTTC. The full variable domain, completed using reference TRBV7-2 and TRBJ2-5, is GAGVSQSPSNKVTEKGKDVELRCDPISGHTALYWYRQSLGQGLEFLIYFQGNSAPDKSGLPSDRFSAERTGGSVSTLTIQRTQQEDSAVYLCASSLAASGNQETQYFGPGTRLLVL.

This clonotype was observed at least ten times. The V call is TRBV5-1, the J call TRBJ2-1; 11 nucleotides match TRBD2. This CDR3 region has 16 residues. Trimming cost V 2 bases and J 3 bases; bases outside gene matches: 4. Germline-derived CDR1 and CDR2 are SGHRS and YFSETQ. CDR3 in DNA: TGCGCCAGCAGCTTACATCTAGCGGGGGGCTACAATGAGCAGTTCTTC. Encoded protein: CASSLHLAGGYNEQFF.

This clonotype appeared a few times. CDR3 DNA: TGTGCCAGCAGCCAAGGGGGGGATACGCAGTATTTT. Translated, it gives CASSQGGDTQYF. The V gene is TRBV3-1, the J gene TRBJ2-3, with D possibly being TRBD1 or TRBD2 (5 bases each). CDR3 length equals 12 residues. Trimming took off 1 base at V and 6 bases at J, with 5 bases between the two ends. The germline gives CDR1 LGHDT, CDR2 YNNKEL (reference sequence).

The rearrangement joins TRBV25-1 to TRBJ2-1, with TRBD2 matching 7 bases. Germline trimming cut 0 bases from V and 9 bases from J; bases unmatched to any gene: 17. The CDR3 runs to 18 residues. Per germline, CDR1 MGHDK and CDR2 SYGVNS. CDR3 residues: CASSEYRGAGAPPSEQFF. The CDR3 bases are TGTGCCAGCAGTGAATATAGGGGCGCGGGAGCCCCACCCAGTGAGCAGTTCTTC.

This clonotype was recorded a few times. This chain joins TRBV12-5 and TRBJ1-5; D is uncertain. Germline V gene sequence: CDR1 LGHNT, CDR2 FRNRAP. V was cut by 6 bases and J by 1 base, with 10 bases left in between. This CDR3 is built from 14 residues. CDR3 in amino acids: CASGPVDSNQPQHF. CDR3 nucleotide sequence: TGTGCTAGTGGCCCAGTTGACAGCAATCAGCCCCAGCATTTT.

This clonotype was counted a few times. The V and J genes are TRBV7-3 and TRBJ2-3; 7 positions match TRBD2. The CDR3 consists of 16 residues. The germline CDR1 and CDR2 sequences are SGHTA and FQGTGA. Germline trimming cut 4 bases from V and 0 bases from J; bases unmatched to any gene: 7. The CDR3 sequence is CASSSTGTTSTDTQYF. The CDR3 DNA is TGTGCCAGCAGCTCCACCGGGACTACCAGCACAGATACGCAGTATTTT.

This clonotype was observed a handful of times. The chain joins TRBV21-1 to TRBJ1-5; TRBD1, the table's D call, was not compared with the DNA. TRBV21-1 has pseudogene status. The CDR3 is made up of 16 amino acids. DNA for the CDR3: TGTGCCAGCAGCATAGAATCAGGGGGCCCCAATCAGCCCCAGCATTTT. Encoded protein: CASSIESGGPNQPQHF.

This clonotype was observed many times. The J gene is TRBJ2-1, the V gene TRBV18, with TRBD2 as a possible D gene (5 bases). Germline V lookup: CDR1 KGHSH, CDR2 LQKENI. Trimming pared 3 bases from V and 0 bases from J, leaving 9 bases between. This CDR3 comprises 15 residues. The CDR3 DNA reads TGTGCCAGCTCACCGACGGGGAGCTCCTACAATGAGCAGTTCTTC. Translated, it gives CASSPTGSSYNEQFF.

The chain joins TRBV20-1 to TRBJ2-3; the match to TRBD2 covers 10 bases. Germline V gene lookup returns CDR1 DFQATT and CDR2 SNEGSKA (reference sequence). Losses at the gene ends were 6 bases for V and 2 bases for J; bases not matched to a gene: 14. The CDR3 extends over 17 amino acids. CDR3 DNA: TGCAGTGCCAGGAGAGCGGGGGGGCCCTCCTACACAGATACGCAGTATTTT. The encoded protein is CSARRAGGPSYTDTQYF.

V and J are TRBV7-9 and TRBJ2-3; 12 nucleotides align to TRBD1. Germline-derived CDR1 and CDR2 are SEHNR and FQNEAQ (reference sequence). Trimming removed 5 bases from V and 4 bases from J; junction bases left unmatched: 7. CDR3 length: 16 amino acids. DNA for the CDR3: TGTGCCAGCAGCGCGCAGGGACAGGGGGCATCAGATACGCAGTATTTT. It codes for CASSAQGQGASDTQYF.

This clonotype was observed a few times. This chain connects TRBV29-1 to TRBJ1-4; no definite D call. The V end lost 7 bases, the J end lost 8 bases, and 11 bases lay between the germline ends. The germline gives CDR1 SQVTM, CDR2 ANQGSEA. CDR3 length: 11 residues. The CDR3 is CSGRVGEKLFF. DNA for the CDR3: TGCAGCGGAAGGGTTGGAGAAAAACTGTTTTTT.

This clonotype showed up just a few times. The chain couples TRBV7-2 to TRBJ2-5; D is ambiguous. V was shortened by 3 bases and J by 5 bases, with 13 bases between the two germline ends. This CDR3 region has 14 residues. Germline CDR1 is SGHTA and CDR2 is FQGNSA. The DNA for the CDR3 is TGTGCCAGCAGCTTCTCCGCGGTGGGGGAGACCCAGTACTTC. Its protein is CASSFSAVGETQYF.

The chain is built from TRBV7-2 and TRBJ1-6; D may be TRBD1 (5 bases). CDR3 length: 15 residues. The V gene's germline CDR1 is SGHTA and CDR2 FQGNSA. Deletions cut 5 bases from V and 6 bases from J, with 14 bases between. The CDR3 DNA reads as TGTGCCAGCAGCCCGCCCGGACAAGTTAATTCACCCCTCCACTTT. It translates to CASSPPGQVNSPLHF.

V usage is TRBV30 and J usage is TRBJ1-1; possible D gene TRBD1, 5 bases. The CDR3 has 15 residues. From germline, CDR1 is GTSNPN and CDR2 SVGIG (reference sequence). The V end lost 0 bases, the J end lost 0 bases, and 11 bases lay between the germline ends. CDR3 coding DNA: TGTGCCTGGAGTGTACCAGGGCACATGAACACTGAAGCTTTCTTT. Amino acids: CAWSVPGHMNTEAFF.

There are many counts of this clonotype. The rearrangement joins TRBV7-6 to TRBJ2-7; TRBD1 matches 10 bases. The germline V gene has CDR1 SGHVS and CDR2 FNYEAQ. This CDR3 has 14 amino acids. V lost 1 base, J lost 7 bases, and 4 bases stayed unmatched. The CDR3 DNA sequence: TGTGCCAGCAGCTTAGGACAGGGGGCGAGTGAGCAGTACTTC. It specifies CASSLGQGASEQYF.

V gene TRBV12-3 or TRBV12-4 combines with J gene TRBJ2-7, with 7 bases fitting TRBD1. Trimming removed 7 bases from V and 6 bases from J; junction bases left unmatched: 15. The CDR3 extends over 15 amino acids. The CDR3 bases are TGTGCCAGCACCTCAGGGGGTTTCCCTCCTGGCGAGCAGTACTTC. Protein: CASTSGGFPPGEQYF.

This clonotype was detected many times. This rearrangement joins TRBV28 to TRBJ1-2, with D possibly TRBD1 on 6 matching bases. Germline lookup yields CDR1 MDHEN and CDR2 SYDVKM. This CDR3 is 13 amino acids long. V was pared by 3 bases and J by 5 bases, with 10 bases between. The CDR3 is CASSFGRGYGYTF. CDR3 DNA sequence: TGTGCCAGCAGTTTCGGCAGGGGTTATGGCTACACCTTC.

This clonotype showed up just a few times. V usage is TRBV7-9 and J usage is TRBJ2-3, with 8 bases that match TRBD2. CDR1 and CDR2 (germline): SEHNR, FQNEAQ (reference sequence). The junction had 9 bases not matched to a gene; V was cut back by 5 bases and J by 2 bases. The CDR3 has 16 residues. CDR3 sequence reads: CASSRHGRANTDTQYF. The CDR3 bases are TGTGCCAGCAGCCGTCACGGGAGGGCCAACACAGATACGCAGTATTTT.

The chain combines TRBV28 with TRBJ2-7; D tentatively fits TRBD1 or TRBD2 (5 bases each). Germline values: CDR1 MDHEN, CDR2 SYDVKM. V was shortened by 4 bases and J by 2 bases, with 18 bases between the two germline ends. The CDR3 consists of 16 residues. This chain's CDR3 is CASSSPPGAGPYEQYF. CDR3 nucleotides: TGTGCCAGCAGTTCACCCCCCGGGGCAGGACCCTACGAGCAGTACTTC.

This clonotype was counted a few times. CDR3 sequence reads: CSVAGGEETQYF. Written as DNA, the CDR3 is TGCAGCGTTGCTGGGGGCGAGGAGACCCAGTACTTC. The chain combines TRBV29-1 with TRBJ2-5; D perhaps matches TRBD1 (6 bases). The CDR3 sequence is 12 residues long. Germline CDR1 SQVTM, CDR2 ANQGSEA. V lost 4 bases to trimming and J lost 5 bases, with 11 bases between them.

This clonotype was observed at least ten times. The V call is TRBV29-1, the J call TRBJ1-2; D ambiguous. V was trimmed by 3 bases and J by 8 bases, leaving 10 bases between them. Germline-derived CDR1 and CDR2 are SQVTM and ANQGSEA. The CDR3 length is 11 residues. CDR3 region: CSVEQEWGYTF. DNA of the CDR3: TGCAGCGTTGAGCAGGAGTGGGGCTACACCTTC.

The gene calls are TRBV29-1 and TRBJ2-5; no firm D call. The V end lost 5 bases, the J end lost 4 bases, and 8 bases lay between the germline ends. Germline V lookup: CDR1 SQVTM, CDR2 ANQGSEA. The length of the CDR3 is 11 residues. The CDR3 sequence: CSVYVGETQYF. The CDR3, as DNA: TGCAGCGTTTACGTAGGAGAGACCCAGTACTTC.